This passage covers 19 T cell receptor beta chains from one sample sequenced in a study of blood T cell repertoires in COVID-19. Produced via immunoSEQ multiplex PCR; TCRdb's table is partial and in-frame only. Among just under 150,000 clones listed, approximately 84% were seen once. Sequencing was performed on peripheral blood. These receptors were obtained from a human donor with acute or convalescent COVID-19. The donor label of this sample is uncertain.

The CDR3 bases are TGCGCCAGCAGCCAAAGGCCCGGAGCCCAAGAGACCCAGTACTTC. Translation: CASSQRPGAQETQYF. The V and J genes are TRBV4-3 and TRBJ2-5, with D unclear. The CDR3 runs to 15 residues. V was clipped by 2 bases and J by 1 base, with 11 bases between them. CDR1 is LGHNA and CDR2 is YSLEER in the germline V gene.

This clone occurred a few times. V and J are TRBV2 and TRBJ2-3, with D possibly being TRBD2 (6 bases). The germline gives CDR1 SNHLY, CDR2 FYNNEI. This CDR3 contains 15 residues. With 6 bases removed from V and 1 base from J, the gap between germline ends came to 14 bases. The CDR3 nucleotides are TGTGCCAGCAGGAGGGACTCACCGGGCACAGATACGCAGTATTTT. Its translation: CASRRDSPGTDTQYF.

The chain links TRBV5-5 to TRBJ1-2; D is unclear. This CDR3 has 14 amino acids. The germline CDR1 and CDR2 sequences are SGHKS and YYEKEE (reference sequence). V lost 0 bases to trimming and J lost 0 bases, with 6 bases between them. The CDR3 loop is CASSLGQSNYGYTF. CDR3 DNA sequence: TGTGCCAGCAGCTTGGGGCAGTCTAACTATGGCTACACCTTC.

The chain links TRBV13 to TRBJ2-7, with D maybe TRBD1 (6 bases). Germline V CDR1 and CDR2: PRHDT, FYEKMQ (reference sequence). The CDR3 runs to 14 residues. Trimming left V 5 bases short and J 0 bases short, with 11 bases between. CDR3 region: CASSPNRVSYEQYF. The DNA of the CDR3 is TGTGCCAGCAGCCCCAACAGGGTCTCCTACGAGCAGTACTTC.

The CDR3 region is CASSFRPSGEKLFF. Here the CDR3 DNA reads TGTGCCAGCAGCTTCAGGCCTTCAGGTGAAAAACTGTTTTTT. The V and J genes are TRBV5-4 and TRBJ1-4, with D hard to call. V lost 2 bases and J lost 7, with 12 bases in between. This CDR3 is 14 amino acids long. CDR1 SGHNT and CDR2 YYREEE come from the germline V gene (reference sequence).

This chain links TRBV4-3 with TRBJ1-1; D is perhaps TRBD1 (5 bases). V lost 4 bases and J 1 base, leaving 10 bases between the germline ends. Looked up from germline, CDR1 is LGHNA and CDR2 is YSLEER. This CDR3 contains 14 residues. CDR3 sequence (DNA): TGCGCCAGCAGCCGAGAGACAGCGAACACTGAAGCTTTCTTT. It encodes CASSRETANTEAFF.

V is TRBV4-3 and J is TRBJ2-2; tentative D call: TRBD2 (6 bases). The germline V gene has CDR1 LGHNA and CDR2 YSLEER. The CDR3 sequence is 17 residues long. Trimming cost V 1 base and J 6 bases, with 18 bases left between them. CDR3: CASSQVWSQGGAGELFF. As DNA, the CDR3 is TGCGCCAGCAGCCAAGTCTGGTCCCAGGGAGGCGCCGGGGAGCTGTTTTTT.

This chain connects TRBV29-1 to TRBJ2-3, with D perhaps assigned TRBD1 or TRBD2 (5 bases each). CDR3 length: 15 residues. CDR1 SQVTM and CDR2 ANQGSEA come from the germline V gene. V was shortened by 7 bases and J by 4 bases, with 21 bases between the two germline ends. CDR3 sequence (DNA): TGCAGCGCAGGGATGGGTCGGAGGAGCGCAGATACGCAGTATTTT. Protein product: CSAGMGRRSADTQYF.

This chain joins TRBV6-5 and TRBJ2-7; 7 nucleotides agree with TRBD2. Germline V CDR1 and CDR2: MNHEY, SVGAGI. The V segment lost 0 bases and the J segment 4 bases; nucleotides outside the gene matches: 6. The CDR3 has 15 amino acids. CDR3 nucleotides: TGTGCCAGCAGTTACTCGGGGGGGTTAGGGTACGAGCAGTACTTC. It is translated as CASSYSGGLGYEQYF.

The J gene is TRBJ2-5, the V gene TRBV18, with no clear D. V lost 5 bases and J lost 0, with 13 bases in between. CDR1 KGHSH and CDR2 LQKENI come from the germline V gene. CDR3 length: 15 amino acids. CDR3 bases: TGTGCCAGCTCAGCCATAAACATCGACCAAGAGACCCAGTACTTC. Translation gives CASSAINIDQETQYF.

V is TRBV28 and J is TRBJ1-6; 8 positions agree with TRBD1. V lost 5 bases to trimming and J lost 7 bases; unmatched junction nucleotides: 10. The CDR3 has 16 residues. The germline V gene has CDR1 MDHEN and CDR2 SYDVKM. The CDR3 nucleotides read TGTGCCAGCAGTCTGGACAGGGCTCTCCCGAATTCACCCCTCCACTTT. Amino acids: CASSLDRALPNSPLHF.

The genes are TRBV2 and TRBJ1-2; the D is unclear. This CDR3 has 13 residues. Germline CDR1 and CDR2: SNHLY and FYNNEI. V was trimmed by 1 base and J by 4 bases, leaving 7 bases between them. The CDR3 DNA is TGTGCCAGCAGTGAAGGAACAGCCTATGGCTACACCTTC. Translation gives CASSEGTAYGYTF.

This clone turned up a few times. The chain joins TRBV5-4 to TRBJ2-7; TRBD1 matches 7 bases. Trimming took 6 bases from V and 6 from J; bases not matched to a gene: 9. This CDR3 contains 13 residues. The germline gives CDR1 SGHNT, CDR2 YYREEE (reference sequence). CDR3 residues: CASTAPTGREQYF. The CDR3, as DNA: TGTGCCAGCACCGCCCCGACAGGGCGCGAGCAGTACTTC.

J is TRBJ2-4 and V is TRBV7-2, with 7 bases fitting TRBD1. This CDR3 region has 14 residues. V lost 2 bases and J lost 6; bases outside the gene matches: 4. CDR1 and CDR2 from the germline V gene are SGHTA and FQGNSA. In nucleotides, the CDR3 is TGTGCCAGCAGCTTATCCCACAGGGGAAACATTCAGTACTTC. It translates to CASSLSHRGNIQYF.

This chain uses TRBV6-2 or TRBV6-3 with TRBJ2-7; 11 bases map to TRBD2. The germline CDR1 and CDR2 sequences are MNHEY and SVGEGT. The CDR3 has 19 residues. V shed 2 bases and J 3 bases; nucleotides not matched to a gene: 15. The CDR3 DNA sequence: TGTGCCAGCAGTTACGATACTAGCGGGGGCCCCGAGTCCCGCTACGAGCAGTACTTC. Translation: CASSYDTSGGPESRYEQYF.

This chain links TRBV5-1 with TRBJ2-7; 9 bases align to TRBD1. The V gene end was trimmed by 4 bases and the J gene end by 3 bases; junction bases not matched to a gene: 5. Germline V gene lookup returns CDR1 SGHRS and CDR2 YFSETQ. CDR3 length: 14 amino acids. CDR3 sequence reads: CASSKQGASYEQYF. CDR3 nucleotides: TGCGCCAGCAGCAAACAGGGGGCAAGCTACGAGCAGTACTTC.

CDR3 sequence (DNA): TGTGCCAGTAGTAGGGGGACAGCACCTAATTCACCCCTCCACTTT. It is translated as CASSRGTAPNSPLHF. The chain uses TRBV19 and TRBJ1-6; 7 bases agree with TRBD1. This CDR3 spans 15 amino acids. J lost 6 bases, V lost 4 bases, and 6 bases had no gene match. Germline V gene lookup returns CDR1 LNHDA and CDR2 SQIVND (reference sequence). Supplemented by reference TRBV19 and TRBJ1-6, the full variable domain reads DGGITQSPKYLFRKEGQNVTLSCEQNLNHDAMYWYRQDPGQGLRLIYYSQIVNDFQKGDIAEGYSVSREKKESFPLTVTSAQKNPTAFYLCASSRGTAPNSPLHFGNGTRLTVT.

CDR3 coding DNA: TGTGCCTCGGGGATGGTCGGGTCCTATGGCTACACCTTC. Translation gives CASGMVGSYGYTF. The chain is built from TRBV6-5 and TRBJ1-2; D is undetermined. With 11 bases removed from V and 4 bases from J, the gap between germline ends came to 17 bases. The CDR3 is made up of 13 amino acids. Germline CDR1 is MNHEY and CDR2 is SVGAGI.

The chain employs TRBV12-5 and TRBJ2-5, with 7 nucleotides matching TRBD2. The CDR3 length is 17 residues. Germline lookup yields CDR1 LGHNT and CDR2 FRNRAP. Trimming removed 0 bases from V and 5 bases from J; junction bases left unmatched: 12. The CDR3 is CASGLVLTASGTETQYF. The CDR3 nucleotides are TGTGCTAGTGGTTTGGTACTTACAGCGAGCGGGACCGAGACCCAGTACTTC.